This T cell receptor (beta chain) was sequenced during a study of shared T cell receptors in the human thymus. Using immunoSEQ multiplex PCR, the repertoire was profiled, and TCRdb retains in-frame clones only, with some absent. This sample carries under 850,000 clones, roughly 90% of them seen once, and the ten largest clones take 0.0085% to 0.012%. Trimming cost V 3 bases and J 7 bases; bases outside gene matches: 6. The CDR3 sequence is 14 residues long. The germline V gene has CDR1 GTSNPN and CDR2 SVGIG (reference sequence). These data also formed part of another study, on human thymus T cells. As reported in that work: Each of the donors was a healthy Finnish infant who was undergoing open corrective cardiac surgery for congenital heart defects. From resections taken during corrective heart surgery, the thymus tissue was obtained. There appeared to be biased usage of V and J genes in thymic and blood repertoires. Related research described strongly overlapping thymic repertoires in unrelated people.

This receptor was identified in a boy under two years old with a congenital heart defect. Sequencing was carried out using thymocytes. This sequence joins TRBV30 and TRBJ2-7, with 13 positions matching TRBD2. The CDR3 is CAWRGLAGVREQYF. In nucleotides, the CDR3 is TGTGCCTGGAGAGGACTAGCGGGAGTTCGGGAGCAGTACTTC.